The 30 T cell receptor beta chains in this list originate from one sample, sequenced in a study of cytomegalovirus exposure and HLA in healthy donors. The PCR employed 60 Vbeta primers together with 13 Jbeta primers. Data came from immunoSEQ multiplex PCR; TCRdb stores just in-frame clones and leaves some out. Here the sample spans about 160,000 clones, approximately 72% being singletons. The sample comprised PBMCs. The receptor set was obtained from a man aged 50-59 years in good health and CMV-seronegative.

The CDR3 nucleotides read TGTGCCAGCGCCGCGGAAGGCTCCTACGAGCAGTACTTC. It codes for CASAAEGSYEQYF. V gene TRBV7-3 combines with J gene TRBJ2-7; D remains ambiguous. The ends were cut back, 8 bases at V and 0 bases at J, with 11 bases in the middle. Germline loops: CDR1 SGHTA, CDR2 FQGTGA. This CDR3 has 13 residues.

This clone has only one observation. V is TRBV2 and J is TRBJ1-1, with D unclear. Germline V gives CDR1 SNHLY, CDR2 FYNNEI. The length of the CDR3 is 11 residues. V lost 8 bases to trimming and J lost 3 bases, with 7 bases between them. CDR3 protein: CASAADTEAFF. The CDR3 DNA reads TGTGCCAGCGCGGCGGACACTGAAGCTTTCTTT.

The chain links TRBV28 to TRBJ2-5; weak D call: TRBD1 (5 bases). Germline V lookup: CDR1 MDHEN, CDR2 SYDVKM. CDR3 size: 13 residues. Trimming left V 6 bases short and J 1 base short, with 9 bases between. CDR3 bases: TGTGCCAGCAGCACCAGGGTCCAAGAGACCCAGTACTTC. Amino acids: CASSTRVQETQYF.

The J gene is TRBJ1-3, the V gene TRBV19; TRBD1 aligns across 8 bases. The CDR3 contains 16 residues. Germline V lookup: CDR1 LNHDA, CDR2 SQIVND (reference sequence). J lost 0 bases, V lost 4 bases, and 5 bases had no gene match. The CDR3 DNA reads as TGTGCCAGTAGTAGACCAGGGGGCTCCTCTGGAAACACCATATATTTT. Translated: CASSRPGGSSGNTIYF.

Written as DNA, the CDR3 is TGTGCCAGCTCAACCCAAGCGGGGGCCCTTCAGACCCAGTACTTC. It codes for CASSTQAGALQTQYF. J is TRBJ2-5 and V is TRBV18, with 8 bases fitting TRBD2. The germline V gene encodes CDR1 KGHSH and CDR2 LQKENI. The length of the CDR3 is 15 residues. V lost 5 bases and J lost 6; bases outside the gene matches: 11.

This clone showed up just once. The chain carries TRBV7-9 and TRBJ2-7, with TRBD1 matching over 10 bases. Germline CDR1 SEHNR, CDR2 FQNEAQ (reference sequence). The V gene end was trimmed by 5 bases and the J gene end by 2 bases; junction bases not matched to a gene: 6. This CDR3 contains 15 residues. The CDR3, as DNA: TGTGCCAGCAGCGACAGGGACAGGGGAGCCTACGAGCAGTACTTC. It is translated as CASSDRDRGAYEQYF.

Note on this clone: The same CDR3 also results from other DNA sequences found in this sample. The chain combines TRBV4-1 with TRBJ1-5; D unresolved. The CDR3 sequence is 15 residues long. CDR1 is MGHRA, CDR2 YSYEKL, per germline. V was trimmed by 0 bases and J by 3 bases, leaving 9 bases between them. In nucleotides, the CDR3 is TGCGCCAGCAGCCAAGATGGGCAGACCAATCAGCCCCAGCATTTT. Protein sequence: CASSQDGQTNQPQHF.

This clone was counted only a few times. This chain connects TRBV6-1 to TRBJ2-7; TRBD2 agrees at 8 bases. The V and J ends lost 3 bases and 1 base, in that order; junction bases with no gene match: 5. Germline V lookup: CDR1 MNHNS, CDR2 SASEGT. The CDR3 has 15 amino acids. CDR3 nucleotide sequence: TGTGCCAGCAGTGATAGCGGGATCCCTTCCTACGAGCAGTACTTC. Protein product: CASSDSGIPSYEQYF.

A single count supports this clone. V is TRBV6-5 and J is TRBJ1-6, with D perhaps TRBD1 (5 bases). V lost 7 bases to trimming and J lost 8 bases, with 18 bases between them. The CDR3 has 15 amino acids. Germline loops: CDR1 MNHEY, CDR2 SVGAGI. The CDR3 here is CASNYGGFRDSPLHF. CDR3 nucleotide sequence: TGTGCCAGCAACTACGGGGGATTTAGGGATTCACCCCTCCACTTT.

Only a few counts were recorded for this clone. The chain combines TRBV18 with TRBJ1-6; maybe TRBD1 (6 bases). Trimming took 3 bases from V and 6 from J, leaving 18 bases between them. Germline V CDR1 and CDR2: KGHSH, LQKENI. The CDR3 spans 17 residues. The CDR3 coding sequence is TGTGCCAGCTCACCCCAACCCGGGACAAGGGGTAATTCACCCCTCCACTTT. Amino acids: CASSPQPGTRGNSPLHF.

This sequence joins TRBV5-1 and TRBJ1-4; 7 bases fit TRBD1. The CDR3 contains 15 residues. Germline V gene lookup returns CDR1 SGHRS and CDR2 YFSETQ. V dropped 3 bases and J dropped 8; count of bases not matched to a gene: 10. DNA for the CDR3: TGCGCCAGCAGCTCAAACAGGGGAGGAGGGGAAAAACTGTTTTTT. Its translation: CASSSNRGGGEKLFF.

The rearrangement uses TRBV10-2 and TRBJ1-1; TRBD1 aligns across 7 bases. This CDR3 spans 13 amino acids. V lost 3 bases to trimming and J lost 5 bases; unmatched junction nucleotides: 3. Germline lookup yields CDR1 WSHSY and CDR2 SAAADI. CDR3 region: CASSDTGETEAFF. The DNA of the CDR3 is TGCGCCAGCAGTGATACAGGGGAGACTGAAGCTTTCTTT.

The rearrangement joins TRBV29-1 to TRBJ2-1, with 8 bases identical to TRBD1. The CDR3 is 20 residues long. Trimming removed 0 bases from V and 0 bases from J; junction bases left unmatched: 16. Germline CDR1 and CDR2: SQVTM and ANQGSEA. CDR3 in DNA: TGCAGCGTTGAAGATCTTAGACAGGGGTGGCAAATTAGCTCCTACAATGAGCAGTTCTTC. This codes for CSVEDLRQGWQISSYNEQFF.

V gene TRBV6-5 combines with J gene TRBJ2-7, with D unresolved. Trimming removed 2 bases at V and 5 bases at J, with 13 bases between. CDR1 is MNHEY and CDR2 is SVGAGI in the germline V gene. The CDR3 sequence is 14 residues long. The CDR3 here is CASSYRARRNEQYF. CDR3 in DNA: TGTGCCAGCAGTTACCGCGCGCGGCGGAACGAGCAGTACTTC.

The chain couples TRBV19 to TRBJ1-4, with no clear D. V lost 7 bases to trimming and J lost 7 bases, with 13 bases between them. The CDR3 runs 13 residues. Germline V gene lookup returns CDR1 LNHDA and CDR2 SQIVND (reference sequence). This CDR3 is CASKSVQFEKLFF. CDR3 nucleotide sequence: TGTGCCAGTAAGTCGGTACAGTTTGAAAAACTGTTTTTT. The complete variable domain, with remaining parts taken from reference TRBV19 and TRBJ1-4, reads DGGITQSPKYLFRKEGQNVTLSCEQNLNHDAMYWYRQDPGQGLRLIYYSQIVNDFQKGDIAEGYSVSREKKESFPLTVTSAQKNPTAFYLCASKSVQFEKLFFGSGTQLSVL.

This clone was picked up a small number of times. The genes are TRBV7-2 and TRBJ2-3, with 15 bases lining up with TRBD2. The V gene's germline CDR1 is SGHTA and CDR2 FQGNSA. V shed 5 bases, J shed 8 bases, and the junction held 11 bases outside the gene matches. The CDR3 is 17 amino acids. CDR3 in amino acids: CASSPSGLAGGKGTQYF. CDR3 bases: TGTGCCAGCAGCCCTAGCGGACTAGCGGGGGGGAAGGGTACGCAGTATTTT.

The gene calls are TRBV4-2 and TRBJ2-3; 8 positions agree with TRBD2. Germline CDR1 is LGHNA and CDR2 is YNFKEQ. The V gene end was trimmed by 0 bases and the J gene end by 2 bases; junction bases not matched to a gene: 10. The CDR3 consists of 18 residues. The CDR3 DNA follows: TGTGCCAGCAGCCAAGATATGGACCGACTAGCGAACACAGATACGCAGTATTTT. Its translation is CASSQDMDRLANTDTQYF.

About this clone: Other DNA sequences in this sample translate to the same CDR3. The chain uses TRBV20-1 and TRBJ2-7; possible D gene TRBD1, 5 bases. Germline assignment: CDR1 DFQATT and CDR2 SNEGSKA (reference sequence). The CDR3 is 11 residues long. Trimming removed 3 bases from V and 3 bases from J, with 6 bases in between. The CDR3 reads CSARDNYEQYF. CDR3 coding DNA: TGCAGTGCTAGGGACAACTACGAGCAGTACTTC.

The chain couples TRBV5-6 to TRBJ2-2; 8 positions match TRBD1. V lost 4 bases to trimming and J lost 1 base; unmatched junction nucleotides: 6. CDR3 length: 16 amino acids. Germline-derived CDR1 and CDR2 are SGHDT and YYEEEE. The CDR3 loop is CASSRTGRGNTGELFF. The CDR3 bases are TGTGCCAGCAGCCGGACAGGGCGAGGGAACACCGGGGAGCTGTTTTTT.

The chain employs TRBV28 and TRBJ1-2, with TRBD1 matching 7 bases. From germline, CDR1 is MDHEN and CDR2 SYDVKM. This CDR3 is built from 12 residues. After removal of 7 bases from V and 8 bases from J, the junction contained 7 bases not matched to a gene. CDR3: CASTPGGWGYTF. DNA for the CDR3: TGTGCCAGCACCCCAGGGGGTTGGGGCTACACCTTC.

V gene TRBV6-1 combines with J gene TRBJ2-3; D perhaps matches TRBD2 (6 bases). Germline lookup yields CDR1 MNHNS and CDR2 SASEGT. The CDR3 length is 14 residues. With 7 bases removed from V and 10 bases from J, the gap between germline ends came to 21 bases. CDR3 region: CASNRDGDSQAQYF. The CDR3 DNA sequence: TGTGCCAGCAATCGAGATGGGGACTCCCAGGCGCAGTATTTT.

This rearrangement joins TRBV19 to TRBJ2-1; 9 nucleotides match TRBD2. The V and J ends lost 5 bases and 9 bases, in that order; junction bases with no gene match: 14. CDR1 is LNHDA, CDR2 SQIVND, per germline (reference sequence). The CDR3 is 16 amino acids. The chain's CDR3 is CASSPHLASGVSEQFF. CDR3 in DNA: TGTGCCAGTAGTCCCCACTTGGCTAGCGGGGTTAGTGAGCAGTTCTTC.

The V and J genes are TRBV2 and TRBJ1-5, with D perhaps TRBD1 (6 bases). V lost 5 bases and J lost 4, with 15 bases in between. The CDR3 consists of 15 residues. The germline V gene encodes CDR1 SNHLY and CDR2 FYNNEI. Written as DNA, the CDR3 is TGTGCCAGCAGTCAGACAGGAGCCCTTAATCAGCCCCAGCATTTT. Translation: CASSQTGALNQPQHF.

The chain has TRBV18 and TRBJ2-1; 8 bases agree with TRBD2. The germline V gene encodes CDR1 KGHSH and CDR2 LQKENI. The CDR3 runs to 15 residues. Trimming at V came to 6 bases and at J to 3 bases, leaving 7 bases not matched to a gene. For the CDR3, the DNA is TGTGCCAGCTCCTACGCGGGACTAGTCTACAATGAGCAGTTCTTC. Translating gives CASSYAGLVYNEQFF.

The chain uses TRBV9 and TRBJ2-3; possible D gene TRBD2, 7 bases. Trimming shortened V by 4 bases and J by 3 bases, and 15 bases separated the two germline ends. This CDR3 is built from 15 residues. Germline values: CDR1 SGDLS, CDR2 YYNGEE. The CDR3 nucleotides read TGTGCCAGCAGCTTCCGGGGGGCCCCAACAGATACGCAGTATTTT. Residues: CASSFRGAPTDTQYF.

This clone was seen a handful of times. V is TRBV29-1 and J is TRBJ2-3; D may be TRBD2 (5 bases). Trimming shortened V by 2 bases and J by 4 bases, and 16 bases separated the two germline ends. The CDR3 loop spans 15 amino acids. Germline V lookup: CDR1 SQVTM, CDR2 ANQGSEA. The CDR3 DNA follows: TGCAGCGTTGAACCCTTCGGAGCGGTACCAGATACGCAGTATTTT. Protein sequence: CSVEPFGAVPDTQYF.

The CDR3 spells CASRATTGGEIGGYTF. CDR3 in DNA: TGCGCCAGCCGAGCGACGACAGGGGGCGAAATAGGCGGCTACACCTTC. This sequence joins TRBV5-1 and TRBJ1-2, with 10 bases that match TRBD1. Germline CDR1 is SGHRS and CDR2 is YFSETQ. The CDR3 contains 16 residues. With 7 bases clipped from V and 8 bases from J, the junction kept 17 bases outside the gene matches.

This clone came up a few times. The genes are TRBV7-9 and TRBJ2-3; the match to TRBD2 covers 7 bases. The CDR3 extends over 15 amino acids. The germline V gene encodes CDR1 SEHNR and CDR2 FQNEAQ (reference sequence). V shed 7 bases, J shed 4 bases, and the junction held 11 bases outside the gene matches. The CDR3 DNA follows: TGTGCCAGCACCACCAGGGCGGGGGAGTCAGATACGCAGTATTTT. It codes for CASTTRAGESDTQYF.

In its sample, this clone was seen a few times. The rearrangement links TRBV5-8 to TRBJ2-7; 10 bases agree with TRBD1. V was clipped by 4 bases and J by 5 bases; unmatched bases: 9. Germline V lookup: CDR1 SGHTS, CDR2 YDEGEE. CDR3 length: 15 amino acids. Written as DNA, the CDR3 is TGTGCCAGCAGCAGCCGGACAGGGGGAGGTAACGAGCAGTACTTC. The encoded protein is CASSSRTGGGNEQYF.

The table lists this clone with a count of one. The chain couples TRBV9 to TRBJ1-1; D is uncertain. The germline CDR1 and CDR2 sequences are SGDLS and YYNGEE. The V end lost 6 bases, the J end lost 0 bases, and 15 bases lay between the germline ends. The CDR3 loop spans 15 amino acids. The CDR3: CASTKTPLMNTEAFF. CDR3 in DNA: TGTGCCAGCACGAAGACACCATTAATGAACACTGAAGCTTTCTTT.